This TCR beta chain was documented in a study of CD8 T cells in ankylosing spondylitis. TCRdb processed the 5' RACE reads anew with MiXCR; each CDR3 protein has one entry. The data hold approximately 69,000 distinct CDR3 sequences, with over 4% observed a single time. This clonotype appeared a few times. The CDR3 totals 15 residues. From germline, CDR1 is LGHDT and CDR2 YNNKEL (reference sequence). V shed 4 bases, J shed 6 bases, and the junction held 4 bases outside the gene matches. The clonotype originates from a male donor with ankylosing spondylitis or in good health (not recorded which). Input material: blood, either unsorted or a sorted T cell fraction (not recorded which). The chain has TRBV3-1 and TRBJ1-6; TRBD1 agrees at 9 bases. This CDR3 is CASSPGQGINSPLHF. The CDR3 coding sequence is TGTGCCAGCAGCCCGGGACAGGGTATTAATTCACCCCTCCACTTT.